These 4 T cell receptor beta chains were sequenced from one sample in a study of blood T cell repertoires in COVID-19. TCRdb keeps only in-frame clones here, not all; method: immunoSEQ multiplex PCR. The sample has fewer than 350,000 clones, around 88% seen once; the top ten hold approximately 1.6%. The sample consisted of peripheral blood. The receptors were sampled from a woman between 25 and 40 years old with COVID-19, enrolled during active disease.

CDR3 region: CASSHFSDGSGELFF. CDR3 DNA sequence: TGCGCCAGCAGCCATTTCTCCGACGGGTCCGGGGAGCTGTTTTTT. The V gene is TRBV4-1, the J gene TRBJ2-2, with D unresolved. Germline CDR1 is MGHRA and CDR2 is YSYEKL. This CDR3 is built from 15 residues. V was clipped by 3 bases and J by 6 bases, with 14 bases between them.

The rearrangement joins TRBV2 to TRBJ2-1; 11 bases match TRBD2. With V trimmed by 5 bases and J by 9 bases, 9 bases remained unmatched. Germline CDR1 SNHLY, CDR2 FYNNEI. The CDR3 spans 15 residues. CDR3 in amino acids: CASSPTSGGGGEQFF. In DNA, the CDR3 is TGTGCCAGCAGTCCAACTAGCGGGGGCGGGGGTGAGCAGTTCTTC.

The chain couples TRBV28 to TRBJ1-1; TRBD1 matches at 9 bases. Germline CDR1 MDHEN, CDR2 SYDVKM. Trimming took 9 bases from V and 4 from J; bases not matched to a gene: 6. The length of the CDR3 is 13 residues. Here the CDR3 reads CASLQGAPTEAFF. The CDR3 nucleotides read TGTGCCAGTCTACAGGGGGCGCCCACTGAAGCTTTCTTT.

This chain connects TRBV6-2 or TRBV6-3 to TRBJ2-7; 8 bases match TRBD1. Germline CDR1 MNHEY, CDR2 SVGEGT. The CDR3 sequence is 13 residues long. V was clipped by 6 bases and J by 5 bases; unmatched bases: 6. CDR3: CASSTTGAHEQYF. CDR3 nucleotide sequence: TGTGCCAGCAGCACGACAGGGGCCCACGAGCAGTACTTC.